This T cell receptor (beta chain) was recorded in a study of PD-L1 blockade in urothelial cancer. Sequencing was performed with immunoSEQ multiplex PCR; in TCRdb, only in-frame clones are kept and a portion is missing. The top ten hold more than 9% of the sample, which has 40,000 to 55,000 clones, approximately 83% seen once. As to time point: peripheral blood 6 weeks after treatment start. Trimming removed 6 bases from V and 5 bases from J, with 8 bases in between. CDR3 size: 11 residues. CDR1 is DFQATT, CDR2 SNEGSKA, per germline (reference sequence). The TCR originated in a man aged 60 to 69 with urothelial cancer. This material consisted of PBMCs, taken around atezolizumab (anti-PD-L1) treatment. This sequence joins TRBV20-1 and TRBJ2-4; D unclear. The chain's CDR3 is CSATTQNIQYF. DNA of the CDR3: TGCAGTGCCACGACTCAAAACATTCAGTACTTC.